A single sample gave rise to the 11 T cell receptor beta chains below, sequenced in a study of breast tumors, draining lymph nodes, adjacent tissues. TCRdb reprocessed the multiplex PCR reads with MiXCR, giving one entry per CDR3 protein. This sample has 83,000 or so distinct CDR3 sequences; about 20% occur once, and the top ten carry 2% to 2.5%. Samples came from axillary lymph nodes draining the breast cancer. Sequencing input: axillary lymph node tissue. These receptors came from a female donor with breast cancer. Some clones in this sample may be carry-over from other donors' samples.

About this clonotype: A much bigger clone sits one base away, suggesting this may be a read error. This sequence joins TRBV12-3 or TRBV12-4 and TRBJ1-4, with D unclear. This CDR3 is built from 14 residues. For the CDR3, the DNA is TGTGCCGGCAGTTTCGGGGCAACTAATGAAAAACTGTTTTTT. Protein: CAGSFGATNEKLFF.

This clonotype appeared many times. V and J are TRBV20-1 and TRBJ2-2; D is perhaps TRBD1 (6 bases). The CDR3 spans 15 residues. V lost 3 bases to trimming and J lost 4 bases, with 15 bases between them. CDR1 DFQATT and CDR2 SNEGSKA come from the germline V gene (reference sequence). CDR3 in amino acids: CSARRPTGLTGELFF. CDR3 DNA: TGCAGTGCTAGGCGTCCGACAGGTCTCACCGGGGAGCTGTTTTTT.

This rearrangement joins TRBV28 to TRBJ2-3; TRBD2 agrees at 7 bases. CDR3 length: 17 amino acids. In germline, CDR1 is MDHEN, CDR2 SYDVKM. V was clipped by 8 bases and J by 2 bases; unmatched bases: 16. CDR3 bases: TGTGCCAGCGGTCACCCCGCCGGGACTACCTCCACAGATACGCAGTATTTT. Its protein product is CASGHPAGTTSTDTQYF.

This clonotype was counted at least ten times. The chain's CDR3 is CASEGGTDTQYF. Written as DNA, the CDR3 is TGTGCCAGCGAGGGGGGCACAGATACGCAGTATTTT. The chain combines TRBV28 with TRBJ2-3, with D perhaps matching TRBD1 (6 bases). The CDR3 loop spans 12 amino acids. Trimming took 8 bases from V and 1 from J, leaving 7 bases between them. Germline assignment: CDR1 MDHEN and CDR2 SYDVKM.

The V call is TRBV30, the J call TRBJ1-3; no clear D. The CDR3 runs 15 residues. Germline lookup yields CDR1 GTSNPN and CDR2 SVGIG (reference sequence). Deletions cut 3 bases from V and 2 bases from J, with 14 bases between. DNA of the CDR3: TGTGCCTGGAGCCCCCGGGGAACCGCTGGAAACACCATATATTTT. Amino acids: CAWSPRGTAGNTIYF.

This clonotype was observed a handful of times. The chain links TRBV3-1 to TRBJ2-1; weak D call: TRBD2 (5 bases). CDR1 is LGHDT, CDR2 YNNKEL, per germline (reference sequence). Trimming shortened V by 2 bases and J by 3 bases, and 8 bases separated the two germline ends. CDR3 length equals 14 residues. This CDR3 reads CASSQSGGYNEQFF. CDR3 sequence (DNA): TGTGCCAGCAGCCAAAGCGGTGGCTACAATGAGCAGTTCTTC.

The CDR3: CASSPGLAGDADTQYF. CDR3 DNA: TGCGCCAGCAGCCCGGGACTAGCGGGGGACGCAGATACGCAGTATTTT. The chain combines TRBV4-1 with TRBJ2-3; 14 bases match TRBD2. In germline, CDR1 is MGHRA, CDR2 YSYEKL. V dropped 4 bases and J dropped 4; count of bases not matched to a gene: 4. This CDR3 spans 16 amino acids.

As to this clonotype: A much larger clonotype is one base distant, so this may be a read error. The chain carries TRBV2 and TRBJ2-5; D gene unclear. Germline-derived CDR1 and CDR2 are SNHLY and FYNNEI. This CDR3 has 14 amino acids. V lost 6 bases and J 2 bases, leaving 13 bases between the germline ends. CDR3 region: CASRRPQRQETQYF. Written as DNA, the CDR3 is TGTGCCAGCAGGCGGCCACAGCGTCAAGAGACCCAGTACTTC.

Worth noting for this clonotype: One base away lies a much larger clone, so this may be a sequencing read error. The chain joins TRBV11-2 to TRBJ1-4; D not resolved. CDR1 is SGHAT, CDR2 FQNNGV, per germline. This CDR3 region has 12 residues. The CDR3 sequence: CASSLVEERLFF. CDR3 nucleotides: TGTGCCAGCAGCTTAGTAGAGGAAAGACTGTTTTTT.

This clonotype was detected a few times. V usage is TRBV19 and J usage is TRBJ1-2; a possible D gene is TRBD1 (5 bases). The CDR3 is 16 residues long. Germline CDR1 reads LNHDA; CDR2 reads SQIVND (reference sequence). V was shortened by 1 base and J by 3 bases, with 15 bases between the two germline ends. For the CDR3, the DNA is TGTGCCAGTAGTATAGCCCTGAGGACGGGGGACTATGGCTACACCTTC. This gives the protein CASSIALRTGDYGYTF.

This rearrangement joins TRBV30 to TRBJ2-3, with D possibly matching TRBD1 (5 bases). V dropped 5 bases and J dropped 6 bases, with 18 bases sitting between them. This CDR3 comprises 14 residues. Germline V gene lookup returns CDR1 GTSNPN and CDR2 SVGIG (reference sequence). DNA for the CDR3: TGTGCCTGGTCGACAGTCATAGGCCTGGATACGCAGTATTTT. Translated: CAWSTVIGLDTQYF.